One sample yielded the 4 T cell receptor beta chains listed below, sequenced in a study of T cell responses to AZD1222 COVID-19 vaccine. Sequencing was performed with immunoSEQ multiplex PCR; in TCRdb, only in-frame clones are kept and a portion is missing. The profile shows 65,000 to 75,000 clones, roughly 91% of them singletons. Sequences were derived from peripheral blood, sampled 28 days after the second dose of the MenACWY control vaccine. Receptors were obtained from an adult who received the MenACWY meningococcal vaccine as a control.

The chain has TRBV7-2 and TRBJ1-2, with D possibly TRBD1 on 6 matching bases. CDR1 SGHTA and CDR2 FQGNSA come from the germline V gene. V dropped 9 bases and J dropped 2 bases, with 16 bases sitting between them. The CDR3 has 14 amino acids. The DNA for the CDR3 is TGTGCCAGTACCTTAGGGGGGGTGAACTATGGCTACACCTTC. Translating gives CASTLGGVNYGYTF.

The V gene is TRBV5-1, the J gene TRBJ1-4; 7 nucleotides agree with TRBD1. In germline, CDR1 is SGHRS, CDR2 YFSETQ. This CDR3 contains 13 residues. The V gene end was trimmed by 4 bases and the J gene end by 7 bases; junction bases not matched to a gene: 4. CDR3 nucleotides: TGCGCCAGCAGCCGGAGACAGGGTGAAAAACTGTTTTTT. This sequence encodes CASSRRQGEKLFF.

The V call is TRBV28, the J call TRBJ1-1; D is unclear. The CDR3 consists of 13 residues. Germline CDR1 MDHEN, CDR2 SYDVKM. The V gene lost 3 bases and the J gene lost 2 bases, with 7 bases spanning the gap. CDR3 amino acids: CASSFEVNTEAFF. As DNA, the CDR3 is TGTGCCAGCAGTTTCGAAGTTAACACTGAAGCTTTCTTT.

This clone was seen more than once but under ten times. CDR3 amino acids: CATSRELSSYNEQFF. DNA for the CDR3: TGTGCCACCAGCAGAGAACTGAGCTCCTACAATGAGCAGTTCTTC. The chain couples TRBV15 to TRBJ2-1; D ambiguous. CDR3 size: 15 residues. V gave up 0 bases and J gave up 0 bases, with 6 bases separating them. Germline V gene lookup returns CDR1 LNHNV and CDR2 YYDKDF (reference sequence).